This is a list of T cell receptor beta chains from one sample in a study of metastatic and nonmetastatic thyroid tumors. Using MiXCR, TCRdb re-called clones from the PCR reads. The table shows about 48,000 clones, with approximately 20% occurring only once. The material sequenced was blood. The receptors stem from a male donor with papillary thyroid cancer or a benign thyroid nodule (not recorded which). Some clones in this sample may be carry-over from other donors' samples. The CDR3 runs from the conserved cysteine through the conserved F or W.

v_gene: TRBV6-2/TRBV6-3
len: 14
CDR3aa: CAGGVGGGYNEQFF

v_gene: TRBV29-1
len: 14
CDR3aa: CSVEGLRANTEAFF

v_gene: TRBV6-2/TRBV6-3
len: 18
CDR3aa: CASSLMGTGKYFNQPQHF

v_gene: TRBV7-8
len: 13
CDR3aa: CASSRDRGSAQHF

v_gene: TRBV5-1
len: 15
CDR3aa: CASSLSGWDTGELFF

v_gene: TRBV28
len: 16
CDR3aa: CASSLLAGLVNQPQHF

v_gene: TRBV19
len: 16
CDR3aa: CASSIRQGASNQPQHF

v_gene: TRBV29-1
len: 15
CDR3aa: CSVEDGTGGNQPQHF

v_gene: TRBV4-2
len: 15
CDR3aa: CASSPPGLETNEQFF

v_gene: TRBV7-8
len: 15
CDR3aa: CASSRAGGLRYEQYF

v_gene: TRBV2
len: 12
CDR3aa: CASSIPRDTRYF

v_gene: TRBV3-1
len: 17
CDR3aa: CASSQGGSGRLGYEQYF

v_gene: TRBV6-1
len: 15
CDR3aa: CASSFNRFPNQPQHF

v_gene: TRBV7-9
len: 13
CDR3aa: CASSSQGDYGYTF